A selection of T cell receptor beta chains follows, all from one sample in a study of spatial heterogeneity in lung cancer. TCRdb recomputed calls from the 5' RACE reads with MiXCR, one row per CDR3 protein. The sample holds roughly 5,800 distinct CDR3 sequences, 11% to 15% seen once. This specimen was lung tumor tissue, taken at surgery. These receptors were collected from a male donor with early-stage non-small cell lung cancer. Each CDR3 is given with its conserved first and last residue. A D gene is named only where the DNA matches it firmly. Not every row has a clone size; where given, it reads once, few, many or a size class.

V gene	J gene	D gene	clone size	CDR3 DNA	CDR3 protein
TRBV4-3	TRBJ2-3	TRBD1	NA	TGCGCCAGCAGCTCTCGACAGGGGGTGTCAGATACGCAGTATTTT	CASSSRQGVSDTQYF
TRBV29-1	TRBJ2-7	TRBD2	many	TGCAGCGTTGTCGCGGGAGGGTACGTGCAGTACTTC	CSVVAGGYVQYF
TRBV10-2	TRBJ2-3	NA	medium-sized	TGCGCCAGCAGAGAGACCCGCACGGATACGCAGTATTTT	CASRETRTDTQYF
TRBV29-1	TRBJ2-5	NA	few	TGCAGCGTTGAGGGCAGGGGCCAAGAGACCCAGTACTTC	CSVEGRGQETQYF
TRBV20-1	TRBJ2-7	NA	many	TGCAGTGCTAGAGATCAATTAGGGACGGACGAGCAGTACTTC	CSARDQLGTDEQYF
TRBV20-1	TRBJ2-2	TRBD1	medium-sized	TGCAGTGCTCCGGACAGGGGGCTTACCGGGGAGCTGTTTTTT	CSAPDRGLTGELFF
TRBV19	TRBJ1-2	NA	medium-sized	TGTGCCAGTGGGATTTCGAGAGATGGCTACACCTTC	CASGISRDGYTF
TRBV29-1	TRBJ2-1	TRBD2	medium-sized	TGCAGCGCTGAGGGACTAGTGAGGAATGAGCAGTTCTTC	CSAEGLVRNEQFF
TRBV20-1	TRBJ1-5	TRBD1	medium-sized	TGCAGTGCTAGCAGGGGGACAGGGCCCGGGCAGCCCCAGCATTTT	CSASRGTGPGQPQHF
TRBV2	TRBJ2-3	TRBD1	medium-sized	TGTGCCAGCAGTAAAAGACAGGGTCGAGGCACAGATACGCAGTATTTT	CASSKRQGRGTDTQYF
TRBV9	TRBJ1-5	NA	medium-sized	TGTGCCAGCAGCGTCTCTGGAGGAGGGAAACAGCCCCAGCATTTT	CASSVSGGGKQPQHF
TRBV27	TRBJ1-6	NA	medium-sized	TGTGCCAGCAGAATTAATACGGCGAATCGGGGTTCACCCCTCCACTTT	CASRINTANRGSPLHF
TRBV7-2	TRBJ1-1	NA	medium-sized	NA	CASSFSDRVGTLKLSF
TRBV7-9	TRBJ2-7	TRBD2	many	TGTGCCAGCAGCTTGGGACTAGCGGGAGATTTGGGAGAGCAGTACTTC	CASSLGLAGDLGEQYF
TRBV7-8	TRBJ2-2	NA	medium-sized	TGTGCCAGCAGCCCCTATTCCGAAACCACCGGGGAGCTGTTTTTT	CASSPYSETTGELFF
TRBV5-4	TRBJ2-7	NA	medium-sized	TGTGCCAGCAGCTTGGTTGGGGACTCCTACGAGCAGTACTTC	CASSLVGDSYEQYF
TRBV27	TRBJ1-1	TRBD1	many	TGTGCCAGCAGTTTCTCAGGGGGTCGGGACACTGAAGCTTTCTTT	CASSFSGGRDTEAFF
TRBV12-3/TRBV12-4	TRBJ1-1	NA	medium-sized	TGTGCCAGCAGTACTCGGGGCGGCACTGAAGCTTTCTTT	CASSTRGGTEAFF
TRBV18	TRBJ2-5	TRBD2	many	TGTGCCAGCTCACCAAAGCGGGGTTATTACCAAGAGACCCAGTACTTC	CASSPKRGYYQETQYF
TRBV20-1	TRBJ2-4	NA	medium-sized	TGCAGTGCTGAACACTATCCCTTAGCCAAAAACATTCAGTACTTC	CSAEHYPLAKNIQYF
TRBV20-1	TRBJ2-3	TRBD1	medium-sized	TGCAGTGGGGACAGGGGTAACGGCGATACGCAGTATTTT	CSGDRGNGDTQYF
TRBV30	TRBJ2-2	NA	medium-sized	TGTGCCTGGAGTATCGCCCGAGGAGCGGATAACACCGGGGAGCTGTTTTTT	CAWSIARGADNTGELFF
TRBV6-5	TRBJ2-1	TRBD1	many	TGTGCCAGCAGTTACTCGAGAGGGGGCGCGAAGAATGAGCAGTTCTTC	CASSYSRGGAKNEQFF
TRBV20-1	TRBJ2-7	TRBD1	NA	TGCAGTGCTAGAGAGAGTCCGGGACAGGGGTCCGAGCAGTACTTC	CSARESPGQGSEQYF
TRBV29-1	TRBJ2-3	NA	few	TGCAGCGTTGTCGGAGGCAGCACAGATACGCAGTATTTT	CSVVGGSTDTQYF
TRBV6-5	TRBJ2-7	TRBD1	medium-sized	TGTGCCAGCAGTTACTCCGGGACAGTTGCCTACGAGCAGTACTTC	CASSYSGTVAYEQYF
TRBV12-3/TRBV12-4	TRBJ1-5	NA	once	TGTGCCAGCAGACCACAGGCTACCCTTAGCAATCAGCCCCAGCATTTT	CASRPQATLSNQPQHF
TRBV28	TRBJ2-7	NA	medium-sized	TGTGCCAGCAGTTCCTTCTACGAGCAGTACTTC	CASSSFYEQYF
TRBV6-1	TRBJ2-4	TRBD2	many	TGTGCCAGCAGGGGACTAGCGGGAGGGCCGGCCAAAAACATTCAGTACTTC	CASRGLAGGPAKNIQYF
TRBV27	TRBJ2-1	TRBD2	many	TGTGCCAGCAGTTCCCAGACTAGCGGGAGCTCCTACAATGAGCAGTTCTTC	CASSSQTSGSSYNEQFF
TRBV10-3	TRBJ1-4	NA	medium-sized	TGTGCCATCATGAAAACTCCGGGTGAAAAACTGTTTTTT	CAIMKTPGEKLFF
TRBV6-2/TRBV6-3	TRBJ2-2	NA	NA	TGTGCCAGCCGGGCGGTTAGCACCGGGGAGCTGTTTTTT	CASRAVSTGELFF
TRBV28	TRBJ2-3	NA	medium-sized	TGTGCCAGCATTTTACAGGGGAGGCCAGATACGCAGTATTTT	CASILQGRPDTQYF
TRBV7-3	TRBJ2-5	NA	few	TGTGCCAGCAGCTTACGCGGGGGCCGACGGGAGACCCAGTACTTC	CASSLRGGRRETQYF
TRBV7-9	TRBJ2-1	NA	NA	TGTGCCAGCAGCCCCCTCTTGGGTGTGAGCTCCTACAATGAGCAGTTCTTC	CASSPLLGVSSYNEQFF
TRBV7-2	TRBJ1-4	NA	medium-sized	TGTGCCAGCAGCTTGGGTGGGGGTAATGAAAAACTGTTTTTT	CASSLGGGNEKLFF
TRBV28	TRBJ2-6	NA	many	TGTGCCAGCAGTTCTTCAGGTACCGGGGCCAACGTCCTGACTTTC	CASSSSGTGANVLTF
TRBV29-1	TRBJ2-3	NA	medium-sized	TGCAGCGTTGTAACAGGCACAGATACGCAGTATTTT	CSVVTGTDTQYF
TRBV29-1	TRBJ1-4	NA	medium-sized	TGCAGCGTTGAAGGAGGGCAGGGAGCCTTTCATAGACTGTTTTTT	CSVEGGQGAFHRLFF
TRBV6-5	TRBJ2-3	TRBD2	medium-sized	TGTGCCAGCAGTTACTCTTTTCTAGGGAGGGCAGATACGCAGTATTTT	CASSYSFLGRADTQYF
TRBV20-1	TRBJ2-5	NA	medium-sized	TGCAGTGCTAGTCCGGGGTTTGGGTTGGAGACCCAGTACTTC	CSASPGFGLETQYF
TRBV5-5	TRBJ1-5	NA	NA	TGTGCCAGCAGCTTTAGTCAGGGAGGACAGCCCCAGCATTTT	CASSFSQGGQPQHF
TRBV19	TRBJ1-5	TRBD1	many	TGTGCCAGTAGCAACCAGGGGGGGAATCAGCCCCAGCATTTT	CASSNQGGNQPQHF
TRBV11-2	TRBJ2-1	TRBD2	many	TGTGCCAGCAGCTTAGATGTGAGACTAGCGGGAGGGTTTAACAATGAGCAGTTCTTC	CASSLDVRLAGGFNNEQFF
TRBV20-1	TRBJ2-1	TRBD2	many	TGCAGTGCTAGCTATAGCGGGCCAAGCTCCTACAATGAGCAGTTCTTC	CSASYSGPSSYNEQFF
TRBV10-2	TRBJ2-3	NA	many	TGCGCCAGCAGTGAGTCAGGAGGCAGGGGGGTTGGCACAGATACGCAGTATTTT	CASSESGGRGVGTDTQYF
TRBV12-3/TRBV12-4	TRBJ2-7	NA	NA	TGTGCCAGCACCCCTCCCTACGAGCAGTACTTC	CASTPPYEQYF
TRBV30	TRBJ2-1	NA	few	TGTGCCTGGAGGGAATGGACCGCGTATTACAATGAGCAGTTCTTC	CAWREWTAYYNEQFF
TRBV7-2	TRBJ2-1	NA	few	TGTGCCAGCAGGGATGGACCTTACGTGACATTCAATGAGCAGTTCTTC	CASRDGPYVTFNEQFF
TRBV20-1	TRBJ2-3	TRBD2	medium-sized	TGCAGTGCTAGGGCGGGGGGGGCCCCAGATACGCAGTATTTT	CSARAGGAPDTQYF
TRBV20-1	TRBJ1-6	NA	medium-sized	TGCAGTGCTAGAGACAACCCCTATAATTCACCCCTCCACTTT	CSARDNPYNSPLHF
TRBV7-7	TRBJ2-3	NA	many	TGTGCTAGCAGCTTAAGTCCGGCAGATACGCAGTATTTT	CASSLSPADTQYF
TRBV7-8	TRBJ2-7	TRBD2	medium-sized	TGTGCCAGCAGCAGTCGGGGGGGCTCCTACGAGCAGTACTTC	CASSSRGGSYEQYF
TRBV7-2	TRBJ2-4	TRBD2	large	TGTGCCAGCAGCTTAGTTTTACTAGCGGGAGCCAAAAACATTCAGTACTTC	CASSLVLLAGAKNIQYF
TRBV19	TRBJ2-3	NA	many	TGTGCCAGTAGTATAGCGGGGACGGATACGCAGTATTTT	CASSIAGTDTQYF
TRBV18	TRBJ1-6	TRBD1	many	TGTGCCAACTCACCAGTACAGGGGAATTCACCCCTCCACTTT	CANSPVQGNSPLHF
TRBV2	TRBJ2-5	TRBD1	medium-sized	TGTGCCAGCAGTGTGACAGGGGGCCGAGAGACCCAGTACTTC	CASSVTGGRETQYF
TRBV29-1	TRBJ2-7	NA	NA	TGCAGCGTTGTTGACCCCCCGAGGGTTAGGACCTACGAGCAGTACTTC	CSVVDPPRVRTYEQYF
TRBV14	TRBJ2-7	NA	many	TGTGCCAGCAGCCAACCCCCAGGTTACGAGCAGTACTTC	CASSQPPGYEQYF